This TCR beta chain was found in a study of TIL therapy for anti-PD-1-resistant metastatic lung cancer. The time point here: pre-treatment sample, taken before nivolumab and TIL therapy. Findings of the study overall: TIL clonotype persistence in blood showed no apparent association with response.

The V segment lost 5 bases and the J segment 10 bases; nucleotides outside the gene matches: 7. The CDR3 consists of 13 residues. The germline CDR1 and CDR2 sequences are MNHEY and SVGAGI. Sequencing used immunoSEQ v3. The method was immunoSEQ multiplex PCR; TCRdb's version includes in-frame clones alone and lacks a portion of them. This repertoire shows over 20,000 clones, around 76% found once; its top ten account for under 9.5%. Concerning this clone: Its antigen is unknown.

Sample: blood, taken at baseline. This chain links TRBV6-5 with TRBJ2-7; the match to TRBD2 covers 11 bases. This receptor was identified in a person between 30 and 80 years old with non-small cell lung cancer. In DNA, the CDR3 is TGTGCCAGCAGTACCGGGACTAGCGGTACACAGTACTTC. Its protein is CASSTGTSGTQYF.